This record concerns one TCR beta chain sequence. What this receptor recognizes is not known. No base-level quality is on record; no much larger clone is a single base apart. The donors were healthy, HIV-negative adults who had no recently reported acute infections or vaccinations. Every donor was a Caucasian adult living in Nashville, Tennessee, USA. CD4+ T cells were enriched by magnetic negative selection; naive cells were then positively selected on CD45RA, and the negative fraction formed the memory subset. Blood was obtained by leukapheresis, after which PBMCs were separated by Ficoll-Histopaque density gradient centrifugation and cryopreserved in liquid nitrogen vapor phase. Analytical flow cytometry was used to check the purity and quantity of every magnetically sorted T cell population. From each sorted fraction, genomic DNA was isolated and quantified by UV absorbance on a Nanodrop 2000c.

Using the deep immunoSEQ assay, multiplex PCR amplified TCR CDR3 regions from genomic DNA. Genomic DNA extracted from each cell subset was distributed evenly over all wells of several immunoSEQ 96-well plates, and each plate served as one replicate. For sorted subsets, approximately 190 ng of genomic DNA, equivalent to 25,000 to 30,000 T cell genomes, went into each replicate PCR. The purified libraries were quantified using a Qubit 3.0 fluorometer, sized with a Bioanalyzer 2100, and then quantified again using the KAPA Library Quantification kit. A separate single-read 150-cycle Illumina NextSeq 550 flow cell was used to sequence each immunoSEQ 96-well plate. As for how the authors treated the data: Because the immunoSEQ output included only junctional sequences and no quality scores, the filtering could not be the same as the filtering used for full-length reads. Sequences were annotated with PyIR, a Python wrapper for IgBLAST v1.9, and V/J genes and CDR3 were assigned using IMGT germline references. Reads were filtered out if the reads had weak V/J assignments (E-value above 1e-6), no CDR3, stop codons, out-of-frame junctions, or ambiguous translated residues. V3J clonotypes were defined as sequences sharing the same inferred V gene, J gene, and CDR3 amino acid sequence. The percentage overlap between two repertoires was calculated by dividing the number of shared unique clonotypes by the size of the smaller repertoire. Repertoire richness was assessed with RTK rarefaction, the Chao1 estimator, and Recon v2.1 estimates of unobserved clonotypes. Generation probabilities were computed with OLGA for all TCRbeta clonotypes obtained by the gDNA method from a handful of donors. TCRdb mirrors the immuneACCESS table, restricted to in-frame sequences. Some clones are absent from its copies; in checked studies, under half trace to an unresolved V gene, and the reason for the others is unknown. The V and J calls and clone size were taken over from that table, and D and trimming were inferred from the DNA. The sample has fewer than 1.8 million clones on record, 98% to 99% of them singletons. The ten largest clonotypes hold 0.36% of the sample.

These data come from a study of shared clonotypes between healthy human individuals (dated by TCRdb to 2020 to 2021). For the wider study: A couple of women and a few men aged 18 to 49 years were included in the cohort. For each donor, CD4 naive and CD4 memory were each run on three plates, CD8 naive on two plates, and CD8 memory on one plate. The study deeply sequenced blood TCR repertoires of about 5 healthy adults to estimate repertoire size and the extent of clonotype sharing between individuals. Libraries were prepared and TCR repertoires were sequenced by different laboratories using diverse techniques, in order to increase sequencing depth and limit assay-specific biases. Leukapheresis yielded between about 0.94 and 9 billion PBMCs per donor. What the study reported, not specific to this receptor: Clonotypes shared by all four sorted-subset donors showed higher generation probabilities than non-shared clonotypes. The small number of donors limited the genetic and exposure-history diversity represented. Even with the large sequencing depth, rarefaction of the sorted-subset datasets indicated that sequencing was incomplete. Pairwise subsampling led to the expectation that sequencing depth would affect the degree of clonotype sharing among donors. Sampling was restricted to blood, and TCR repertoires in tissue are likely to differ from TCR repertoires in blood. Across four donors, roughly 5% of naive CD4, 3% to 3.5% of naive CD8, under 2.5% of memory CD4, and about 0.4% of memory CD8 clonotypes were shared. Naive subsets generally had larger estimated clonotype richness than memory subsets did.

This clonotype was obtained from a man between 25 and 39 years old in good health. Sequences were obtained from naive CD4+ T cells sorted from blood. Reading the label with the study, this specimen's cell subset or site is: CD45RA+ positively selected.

The DNA is TGTGCCAGTAGTATCGCTCTGGGAACCCAAGAGACCCAGTACTTC. It specifies CASSIALGTQETQYF. In this chain, TRBV19 is recombined with TRBJ2-5; the D gene assignment is ambiguous. From its cysteine to its phenylalanine, the CDR3 spans 15 amino acids. Of the read, only the CDR3 DNA is kept; its 45 bases are in frame from base 1. Between the V and J ends, shortened by 3 bases and 1 base respectively, the junction contains 12 bases. CDR1 and CDR2, looked up from the germline V gene (reference sequence), are LNHDA and SQIVND. Supplemented by the reference TRBV19 and TRBJ2-5 proteins around the CDR3, the complete variable domain is DGGITQSPKYLFRKEGQNVTLSCEQNLNHDAMYWYRQDPGQGLRLIYYSQIVNDFQKGDIAEGYSVSREKKESFPLTVTSAQKNPTAFYLCASSIALGTQETQYFGPGTRLLVL.